A single sample is the source of the 3 T cell receptor beta chains below, sequenced in a study of PD-L1 blockade in urothelial cancer. Sequencing was performed with immunoSEQ multiplex PCR; in TCRdb, only in-frame clones are kept and a portion is missing. The sample shows some 1,600 clones, under 40% of them seen only once. The sequenced sample was tumor tissue, obtained before atezolizumab (anti-PD-L1) treatment. The receptors were sampled from a woman aged 55 to 70 with urothelial cancer.

This CDR3 is CASSESSTTSYEQYF. CDR3 DNA: TGCGCCAGCAGTGAGTCTTCAACTACCTCCTACGAGCAGTACTTC. The chain employs TRBV10-2 and TRBJ2-7; D is undetermined. Trimming cost V 0 bases and J 0 bases, with 9 bases left between them. The CDR3 length is 15 residues. The germline gives CDR1 WSHSY, CDR2 SAAADI.

In the case of this clone: The CDR3 ends on some other residue instead of the conserved phenylalanine or tryptophan, so this is likely a read error. The DNA is omitted, as the CDR3 cannot be located on it reliably, and the CDR3 follows TCRdb's listing. The chain employs TRBV6-8 and TRBJ1-1. CDR1 MNHGY and CDR2 SAAAGT come from the germline V gene. The CDR3 is 13 residues long, ends included. The CDR3: CASSHKQGFRRVP.

The V gene is TRBV29-1, the J gene TRBJ1-2, with a weak D call TRBD1 (6 bases). This CDR3 is 13 amino acids long. V was pared by 3 bases and J by 4 bases, with 12 bases between. CDR1 and CDR2 from the germline V gene are SQVTM and ANQGSEA. CDR3 DNA sequence: TGCAGCGTTGATAGGGACAAGTTCTATGGCTACACCTTC. Protein product: CSVDRDKFYGYTF.